The 19 T cell receptor beta chains given below trace back to one sample, sequenced in a study of CD8 T cells in ankylosing spondylitis. TCRdb reprocessed the 5' RACE reads via MiXCR and lists one record per CDR3 protein. The data show 150,000 or so distinct CDR3 sequences, around 32% seen once. Sequencing input: synovial fluid, either unsorted or a sorted T cell fraction (not recorded which). Receptors originate from a male donor with ankylosing spondylitis.

The rearrangement joins TRBV10-3 to TRBJ2-7; 7 bases match TRBD1. Germline V gene lookup returns CDR1 ENHRY and CDR2 SYGVKD. Trimming at V came to 5 bases and at J to 6 bases, leaving 10 bases not matched to a gene. The CDR3 loop spans 14 amino acids. The CDR3 sequence is CAISPGQLPREQYF. The CDR3 DNA is TGTGCCATCAGTCCGGGACAGCTTCCGCGCGAGCAGTACTTC.

The chain employs TRBV9 and TRBJ1-5, with D uncertain. Per the germline V gene, CDR1 is SGDLS and CDR2 is YYNGEE. V lost 0 bases to trimming and J lost 3 bases, with 10 bases between them. This CDR3 spans 15 amino acids. CDR3 sequence: CASSVEGSSNQPQHF. The CDR3 DNA is TGTGCCAGCAGCGTAGAAGGGTCTTCCAATCAGCCCCAGCATTTT. Combining the CDR3 with reference TRBV9 and TRBJ1-5 gives the whole variable domain DSGVTQTPKHLITATGQRVTLRCSPRSGDLSVYWYQQSLDQGLQFLIQYYNGEERAKGNILERFSAQQFPDLHSELNLSSLELGDSALYFCASSVEGSSNQPQHFGDGTRLSIL.

V is TRBV20-1 and J is TRBJ2-7, with 10 positions matching TRBD1. Trimming cost V 6 bases and J 3 bases; bases outside gene matches: 11. The germline gives CDR1 DFQATT, CDR2 SNEGSKA (reference sequence). The CDR3 has 15 residues. CDR3 sequence (DNA): TGCAGTGCCGATTTGATATGGACAGGGGGCTACGAGCAGTACTTC. Amino acids: CSADLIWTGGYEQYF.

The genes are TRBV5-1 and TRBJ2-1; 13 bases align to TRBD2. CDR3 length: 17 amino acids. J was trimmed by 1 base and V by 2 bases; bases with no gene match: 3. Germline lookup yields CDR1 SGHRS and CDR2 YFSETQ. Here the CDR3 DNA reads TGCGCCAGCAGCTTTACTAGCGGGGGGGGGTCCTACAATGAGCAGTTCTTC. Its protein product is CASSFTSGGGSYNEQFF.

The CDR3 bases are TGCAGTGCTAGAGAATACCGGGACCCCAAAGCCACAGATACGCAGTATTTT. Protein product: CSAREYRDPKATDTQYF. The J gene is TRBJ2-3, the V gene TRBV20-1; D may match TRBD1 or TRBD2 (5 bases each). Germline V gene data show CDR1 as DFQATT and CDR2 as SNEGSKA (reference sequence). Trimming pared 0 bases from V and 2 bases from J, leaving 18 bases between. The CDR3 is made up of 17 amino acids.

The CDR3 DNA follows: TGTGCCAGTAGGGACACTAACTATGGCTACACCTTC. Encoded protein: CASRDTNYGYTF. This chain connects TRBV19 to TRBJ1-2, with D possibly TRBD1 on 5 matching bases. Trimming removed 6 bases from V and 0 bases from J, with 5 bases in between. Germline CDR1 LNHDA, CDR2 SQIVND (reference sequence). The CDR3 runs 12 residues.

In this sample, this clonotype turned up a few times. This chain links TRBV20-1 with TRBJ2-1, with 8 positions matching TRBD2. This CDR3 spans 14 amino acids. The germline gives CDR1 DFQATT, CDR2 SNEGSKA (reference sequence). V was clipped by 5 bases and J by 3 bases; unmatched bases: 6. This CDR3 reads CSASYSGIYNEQFF. The CDR3 nucleotides are TGCAGTGCTTCCTATAGCGGGATCTACAATGAGCAGTTCTTC.

The genes are TRBV2 and TRBJ2-5; 8 bases align to TRBD2. The germline V gene encodes CDR1 SNHLY and CDR2 FYNNEI. The CDR3 spans 16 residues. The trim removed 0 bases at V and 4 bases at J, leaving 7 bases unmatched. The CDR3 reads CASSEASGGWSETQYF. The CDR3 DNA sequence: TGTGCCAGCAGTGAAGCGAGCGGGGGTTGGTCAGAGACCCAGTACTTC.

The chain joins TRBV12-3 or TRBV12-4 to TRBJ1-5; D is ambiguous. The CDR3 is 12 residues long. V lost 7 bases and J 6 bases, leaving 10 bases between the germline ends. The CDR3 spells CASNEGGQPQHF. The CDR3 DNA reads TGTGCCAGCAACGAGGGCGGTCAGCCCCAGCATTTT.

This clonotype occurred a few times. The chain carries TRBV3-1 and TRBJ2-7; no clear D gene. CDR1 LGHDT and CDR2 YNNKEL come from the germline V gene (reference sequence). The CDR3 has 12 amino acids. Trimming took 2 bases from V and 3 from J, leaving 5 bases between them. CDR3 amino acids: CASSQLRYEQYF. CDR3 sequence (DNA): TGTGCCAGCAGCCAACTTCGCTACGAGCAGTACTTC.

The chain links TRBV30 to TRBJ2-3; tentative D call: TRBD2 (7 bases). Trimming removed 2 bases from V and 8 bases from J, with 23 bases in between. From germline, CDR1 is GTSNPN and CDR2 SVGIG (reference sequence). CDR3 size: 16 residues. The CDR3 nucleotides are TGTGCCTGGAGTACGGGGGGCGTACAGAAAAGGGGTACGCAGTATTTT. Amino acids: CAWSTGGVQKRGTQYF.

The chain links TRBV6-1 to TRBJ2-7; D is perhaps TRBD2 (6 bases). Germline CDR1 and CDR2: MNHNS and SASEGT. V was shortened by 5 bases and J by 9 bases, with 11 bases between the two germline ends. The CDR3 consists of 11 residues. CDR3 bases: TGTGCCAGCAGTCCCTGGGAGGTGCAGTACTTC. Its protein is CASSPWEVQYF.

This clonotype was observed many times. The chain links TRBV9 to TRBJ2-5, with 8 bases lining up with TRBD2. V trimming: 4 bases; J trimming: 2 bases; junction bases outside the gene matches: 1. The germline V gene has CDR1 SGDLS and CDR2 YYNGEE. CDR3 length equals 13 residues. For the CDR3, the DNA is TGTGCCAGCAGCACGGGAGGGCAAGAGACCCAGTACTTC. Protein: CASSTGGQETQYF.

This clonotype was detected only a few times. V usage is TRBV24-1 and J usage is TRBJ1-3; tentative D call: TRBD1 (5 bases). Trimming pared 4 bases from V and 4 bases from J, leaving 13 bases between. Germline V gene sequence: CDR1 KGHDR, CDR2 SFDVKD. This CDR3 has 15 residues. CDR3 region: CATSDTTEAGNTIYF. In nucleotides, the CDR3 is TGTGCCACCAGTGACACGACAGAGGCCGGAAACACCATATATTTT.

The table lists this clonotype with a few counts. This chain joins TRBV6-5 and TRBJ1-1; weak D call: TRBD1 (6 bases). Germline V gene sequence: CDR1 MNHEY, CDR2 SVGAGI. The CDR3 length is 16 residues. Trimming pared 0 bases from V and 3 bases from J, leaving 14 bases between. CDR3 region: CASSYSWGASDTEAFF. CDR3 sequence (DNA): TGTGCCAGCAGTTACTCTTGGGGGGCTTCGGACACTGAAGCTTTCTTT.

This clonotype was counted many times. The CDR3 DNA is TGTGCCAGCAGCCATTTAGGGGAGACCCAGTACTTC. Its translation: CASSHLGETQYF. This chain uses TRBV3-1 with TRBJ2-5, with D hard to call. Germline V gene sequence: CDR1 LGHDT, CDR2 YNNKEL (reference sequence). This CDR3 comprises 12 residues. With 3 bases removed from V and 5 bases from J, the gap between germline ends came to 7 bases.

This clonotype showed up just a few times. The genes are TRBV27 and TRBJ1-5; 8 nucleotides line up with TRBD1. Germline assignment: CDR1 MNHEY and CDR2 SMNVEV (reference sequence). The CDR3 length is 14 residues. Trimming at V came to 6 bases and at J to 4 bases, leaving 5 bases not matched to a gene. CDR3 DNA: TGTGCCAGCAGAATTGGACAGGGAAATCAGCCCCAGCATTTT. Residues: CASRIGQGNQPQHF.

This clonotype was recorded at least ten times. V is TRBV20-1 and J is TRBJ2-3; D gene uncertain. The germline V gene encodes CDR1 DFQATT and CDR2 SNEGSKA (reference sequence). The V and J ends lost 0 bases and 4 bases respectively, with 5 bases between them. The CDR3 runs to 12 residues. CDR3 protein: CSARDWADTQYF. CDR3 nucleotide sequence: TGCAGTGCTAGAGATTGGGCAGATACGCAGTATTTT.

This clonotype appeared a few times. The V and J genes are TRBV25-1 and TRBJ2-1; 10 bases line up with TRBD2. Germline V lookup: CDR1 MGHDK, CDR2 SYGVNS. This CDR3 contains 15 residues. V dropped 3 bases and J dropped 9; count of bases not matched to a gene: 8. The CDR3 region is CASSDGLAGAIEQFF. The CDR3 nucleotides are TGTGCCAGCAGTGATGGCCTAGCGGGAGCAATTGAGCAGTTCTTC.